This T cell receptor beta chain was documented in a study of identical twins. This clonotype was seen repeatedly, ten times or more. Trimming left V 0 bases short and J 1 base short, with 8 bases between. The CDR3 totals 15 residues. The germline V gene has CDR1 SGHDT and CDR2 YYEEEE. TCRdb re-called the 5' RACE reads with MiXCR, one entry per CDR3 protein. The sample consists of approximately 140,000 distinct CDR3 sequences, around 3.5% of them appearing once. The gene calls are TRBV5-6 and TRBJ2-1; D is possibly TRBD1 (6 bases). The TCR was taken from a man younger than 35 in good health. Sequenced input: memory T cells sorted from blood. This chain's CDR3 is CASSLATGSYNEQFF. CDR3 bases: TGTGCCAGCAGCTTGGCGACAGGTTCCTACAATGAGCAGTTCTTC. Drawing the rest from reference TRBV5-6 and TRBJ2-1, the complete variable domain is DAGVTQSPTHLIKTRGQQVTLRCSPKSGHDTVSWYQQALGQGPQFIFQYYEEEERQRGNFPDRFSGHQFPNYSSELNVNALLLGDSALYLCASSLATGSYNEQFFGPGTRLTVL.